What follows are 2 T cell receptor beta chains derived from one specimen sequenced in a study of T cell changes during pregnancy in multiple sclerosis. Only in-frame clones appear in the TCRdb table, and some are missing; sequencing was by immunoSEQ multiplex PCR. This sample has about 46,000 clones, with around 93% found just once. Sequences were derived from CD8+ T cells from peripheral blood mononuclear cells, sampled in the second trimester of pregnancy. These receptors all come from a female donor with multiple sclerosis, enrolled in a pregnancy study.

V usage is TRBV6-5 and J usage is TRBJ2-7, with TRBD1 matching over 10 bases. The V segment lost 2 bases and the J segment 2 bases; nucleotides outside the gene matches: 0. Germline V gene data show CDR1 as MNHEY and CDR2 as SVGAGI. The CDR3 runs to 14 residues. CDR3 protein: CASSYGQGAYEQYF. The DNA of the CDR3 is TGTGCCAGCAGTTACGGACAGGGGGCCTACGAGCAGTACTTC.

V is TRBV9 and J is TRBJ2-2; TRBD2 matches at 9 bases. There are 16 residues in the CDR3. The V gene end was trimmed by 4 bases and the J gene end by 6 bases; junction bases not matched to a gene: 10. CDR1 is SGDLS and CDR2 is YYNGEE in the germline V gene. This CDR3 is CASSPQAGGGSGELFF. CDR3 DNA sequence: TGTGCCAGCAGCCCTCAAGCGGGGGGCGGGTCCGGGGAGCTGTTTTTT.